The rows below give T cell receptor beta chains drawn from one sample of a study of blood T cell repertoires in COVID-19. Method: immunoSEQ multiplex PCR; TCRdb's copy keeps in-frame clones and lacks some. This sample has approximately 670,000 clones, with approximately 90% found just once. What was sequenced was peripheral blood. The source of these receptors is a young woman with acute or convalescent COVID-19. The CDR3 runs from the conserved cysteine through the conserved F or W. The order of the fields is clone size, J gene, V gene, D gene, CDR3 protein, CDR3 DNA. A D gene is named only where the DNA matches it firmly. Clone size is given for some rows only: seen once, a few or many times, or a class if the clone is expanded.

- | TRBJ2-2 | TRBV29-1 | TRBD2 | CSAERENTGELFF | TGCAGCGCGGAGCGGGAAAACACCGGGGAGCTGTTTTTT
- | TRBJ1-1 | TRBV2 | - | CARGGAARNTEAFF | TGTGCCAGAGGGGGGGCAGCCAGGAACACTGAAGCTTTCTTT
- | TRBJ2-7 | TRBV29-1 | - | CSVEWGRGSYEQYF | TGCAGCGTTGAATGGGGCAGGGGATCCTACGAGCAGTACTTC
- | TRBJ1-6 | TRBV19 | TRBD1 | CASSSLGQGARSPLHF | TGTGCCAGTAGTTCCCTAGGACAGGGGGCAAGGTCACCCCTCCACTTT
- | TRBJ1-1 | TRBV11-3 | TRBD1 | CASSLTGDGEAFF | TGTGCCAGCAGCCTAACAGGGGACGGTGAGGCTTTCTTT
- | TRBJ1-2 | TRBV6-6 | - | CASSYSGTNYGYTF | TGTGCCAGCAGTTACTCGGGCACGAACTATGGCTACACCTTC
- | TRBJ1-2 | TRBV5-1 | - | CASSSRTGDGYTF | TGCGCCAGCAGCTCCCGGACGGGAGATGGCTACACCTTC
once | TRBJ2-7 | TRBV3-1/TRBV3-2 | TRBD2 | CAGGLPLNEQYF | TGTGCCGGGGGACTACCATTGAACGAGCAGTACTTC
- | TRBJ2-7 | TRBV6-2/TRBV6-3 | - | CASSYPDRTYEQYF | TGTGCCAGCAGTTACCCAGACAGGACCTACGAGCAGTACTTC
once | TRBJ1-2 | TRBV30 | - | CAWSGGSVVYGYTF | TGTGCCTGGAGTGGCGGGAGCGTGGTCTATGGCTACACCTTC
- | TRBJ1-1 | TRBV7-9 | - | CASSLGGQGYTEAFF | TGTGCCAGCAGCTTAGGGGGCCAGGGCTACACTGAAGCTTTCTTT
- | TRBJ1-5 | TRBV6-1 | - | CASSEADKYQPQHF | TGTGCCAGCAGTGAGGCAGACAAATATCAGCCCCAGCATTTT
- | TRBJ2-3 | TRBV5-1 | - | CASSQSSTDTQYF | TGCGCCAGCAGTCAGTCTAGCACAGATACGCAGTATTTT
- | TRBJ2-1 | TRBV6-2/TRBV6-3 | TRBD1 | CASSPQGELGEQFF | TGTGCCAGCAGTCCCCAGGGGGAGCTCGGTGAGCAGTTCTTC
- | TRBJ2-7 | TRBV28 | - | CASTTGGGGNSYEQYF | TGTGCCAGCACCACAGGGGGCGGGGGGAACTCCTACGAGCAGTACTTC
- | TRBJ1-4 | TRBV5-1 | TRBD1 | CASSTAGTANEKLFF | TGCGCCAGCAGCACCGCCGGGACAGCTAATGAAAAACTGTTTTTT
- | TRBJ1-1 | TRBV11-2 | - | CASSPTAGIKGAEAFF | TGTGCCAGCAGCCCGACTGCAGGGATCAAAGGGGCTGAAGCTTTCTTT
- | TRBJ1-2 | TRBV2 | TRBD1 | CASRDDRGAGGYTF | TGTGCCAGCAGGGACGACAGGGGCGCGGGAGGCTACACCTTC
- | TRBJ2-5 | TRBV5-6 | - | CASSRAGPETQYF | TGTGCCAGCAGCCGGGCGGGACCGGAGACCCAGTACTTC
- | TRBJ1-2 | TRBV28 | - | CASNAPPERPGYTF | TGTGCCAGCAATGCTCCGCCCGAGCGGCCTGGCTACACCTTC
few | TRBJ1-3 | TRBV6-6 | - | CASSNRDGGNTIYF | TGTGCCAGCAGTAACAGGGACGGGGGAAACACCATATATTTT
- | TRBJ1-5 | TRBV12-5 | - | CASGLTREVAQHF | TGTGCTAGTGGTTTGACGCGGGAGGTAGCCCAGCATTTT
- | TRBJ1-2 | TRBV19 | TRBD1 | CASSTPTGGTGYTF | TGTGCCAGTAGTACCCCGACAGGGGGCACTGGCTACACCTTC
- | TRBJ1-1 | TRBV27 | - | CASRWGGLTLNTEAFF | TGTGCCAGCAGGTGGGGAGGCCTCACCTTGAACACTGAAGCTTTCTTT
- | TRBJ1-5 | TRBV29-1 | - | CSVRTELNQPQHF | TGCAGCGTTCGGACAGAACTTAATCAGCCCCAGCATTTT
- | TRBJ2-7 | TRBV21-1 | - | CASSREGTSEQYF | TGTGCCAGCAGCAGGGAGGGGACCAGCGAGCAGTACTTC
- | TRBJ1-3 | TRBV7-2 | - | CASSSRRGPGNTIYF | TGTGCCAGCAGCTCGCGGAGGGGCCCTGGAAACACCATATATTTT
few | TRBJ1-2 | TRBV30 | TRBD1 | CAWSVNRGYGYTF | TGTGCCTGGAGTGTAAACAGGGGCTATGGCTACACCTTC
- | TRBJ2-7 | TRBV25-1 | - | CASRGLNSYEQYF | TGTGCCAGCAGGGGACTGAACTCCTACGAGCAGTACTTC
- | TRBJ1-5 | TRBV24-1 | - | CATSDADSDIQPQHF | TGTGCCACCAGTGACGCTGACAGCGACATACAGCCCCAGCATTTT
- | TRBJ1-2 | TRBV27 | - | CASSLRRPQGGYTF | TGTGCCAGCAGTTTGAGGAGGCCCCAGGGGGGCTACACCTTC
- | TRBJ2-2 | TRBV5-1 | TRBD1 | CASSQGTGNTGELFF | TGCGCCAGCAGCCAGGGGACAGGGAACACCGGGGAGCTGTTTTTT
few | TRBJ1-1 | TRBV12-3/TRBV12-4 | - | CASSSQGFLAFF | TGTGCCAGCAGTTCACAGGGATTTCTAGCTTTCTTT
- | TRBJ1-5 | TRBV9 | TRBD1 | CASSVGWQGGHYSNQPQHF | TGTGCCAGCAGCGTAGGTTGGCAGGGGGGCCATTATAGCAATCAGCCCCAGCATTTT
- | TRBJ1-1 | TRBV7-3 | - | CASSFTGFESEAFF | TGTGCCAGCAGCTTCACAGGGTTTGAGTCTGAAGCTTTCTTT
- | TRBJ1-1 | TRBV4-1 | - | CASSQRTGVNTEAFF | TGCGCCAGCAGCCAAAGGACGGGAGTGAACACTGAAGCTTTCTTT
few | TRBJ1-2 | TRBV18 | - | CASSSHQGGSGGYTF | TGTGCCAGCTCCTCCCACCAGGGAGGGTCGGGTGGCTACACCTTC
- | TRBJ1-1 | TRBV5-1 | - | CASSLDPGQGLAFF | TGCGCCAGCAGCTTGGATCCGGGACAAGGGTTAGCTTTCTTT
- | TRBJ1-2 | TRBV9 | - | CASSANKGGDYGYTF | TGTGCCAGCAGCGCCAATAAGGGAGGGGACTATGGCTACACCTTC
- | TRBJ1-5 | TRBV5-5 | - | CASSLGRFNQPQHF | TGTGCCAGCAGCTTGGGCCGGTTCAATCAGCCCCAGCATTTT
once | TRBJ1-1 | TRBV19 | TRBD1 | CASSPPWTGVNTEAFF | TGTGCCAGTAGTCCACCTTGGACAGGCGTTAACACTGAAGCTTTCTTT
- | TRBJ1-2 | TRBV3-1/TRBV3-2 | TRBD1 | CASSRAGTESNYGYTF | TGTGCCAGCAGCCGTGCCGGGACAGAAAGTAACTATGGCTACACCTTC